This entry describes one TCR beta chain. What it binds is not known. This sample stems from a study of shared clonotypes between healthy human individuals. Study findings and constraints: Rarefaction gave evidence that sorted-subset sequencing remained incomplete despite large depth. Relative to clonotypes present in all four donors, those not shared had lower generation probabilities. Naive subsets generally exceeded memory subsets in estimated richness.

Naivety among CD8 cells was defined by CD45RO negativity and positive CCR7 selection, thereby excluding terminally differentiated effector memory CD45RA+ cells. Assay runs were performed at deep level. Method: immunoSEQ multiplex PCR; TCRdb's copy keeps in-frame clones and lacks some. The top ten clones hold approximately 0.12% of a sample with 500,000 to 700,000 clones, 85% to 95% of them seen once. What was sequenced was naive CD8+ T cells sorted from blood. The sequence was collected from a woman in her twenties or thirties in good health.

The CDR3 DNA sequence: TGTGCCAGCAGCTTGCTCACGGCTGAGCAGTTCTTC. Translated, it gives CASSLLTAEQFF. The chain employs TRBV5-6 and TRBJ2-1; D is ambiguous. Germline values: CDR1 SGHDT, CDR2 YYEEEE. CDR3 size: 12 residues. V was trimmed by 1 base and J by 9 bases, leaving 8 bases between them.